The source of this T cell receptor beta chain is a study of T cells in Graves' hyperthyroidism and ophthalmopathy. Study-wide context: The authors collected peripheral blood at initial diagnosis, before any treatment. Study conclusions and caveats: Most thyroid clonotypes expanded above 0.001 were also detected in blood.

CDR3 length equals 14 residues. V was pared by 6 bases and J by 2 bases, with 10 bases between. This clonotype was picked up many times. Its antigen is undetermined. Amplified TCR beta CDR3 regions came from RNA transcripts. The HTBI primer set served for first-round RT-PCR of the TCR CDR3. TCRdb ran MiXCR on the multiplex PCR reads and lists one entry per CDR3 protein. The sample gives roughly 550,000 distinct CDR3 sequences, about 16% of which show up once; approximately 30% is in the top ten. Lactation, pregnancy, other autoimmune disease or uncontrolled infection led to exclusion of patients. This sample holds PBMCs from about 10 ml fresh peripheral blood.

The J gene is TRBJ1-4, the V gene TRBV12-3 or TRBV12-4; TRBD1 might be the D (5 bases). The clonotype originates from a woman aged 25 to 39 with Graves' ophthalmopathy. Sequenced material: blood. The CDR3 DNA reads TGTGCCAGCAGCCCGGGACGCACTAATGAAAAACTGTTTTTT. This codes for CASSPGRTNEKLFF.